Listed here are 2 T cell receptor beta chains from one sample, sequenced in a study of post-analysis software for immune sequencing data. Study observations and caveats: In patients, five or six TRBV segments were more frequent than in controls, with TRBV5-6, TRBV5-1 and TRBV20-1 among them.

Their antigens are not known. Incorporated into the TCR beta cDNA libraries were unique molecular identifiers, which served to reduce PCR and sequencing biases. Each CDR3 protein is one row after TCRdb ran MiXCR on the PCR reads. Among about 770,000 distinct CDR3 sequences listed, about 43% were seen once. Sequenced input: blood. These receptors were taken from a girl aged 5-17 years with multiple sclerosis.

The CDR3 reads CASSLSPLRLAGGDEQFF. The CDR3 nucleotides are TGTGCCAGCAGTTTATCACCGCTCCGACTAGCGGGAGGAGACGAGCAGTTCTTC. V gene TRBV28 combines with J gene TRBJ2-1; 13 bases are a match to TRBD2. The CDR3 totals 18 residues. Germline-derived CDR1 and CDR2 are MDHEN and SYDVKM. The ends lost 1 base at V and 10 bases at J; junction bases unmatched: 13.

This clonotype was found a few times. The chain carries TRBV3-1 and TRBJ2-7, with D hard to call. The CDR3 has 14 amino acids. Trimming pared 4 bases from V and 0 bases from J, leaving 10 bases between. Per germline, CDR1 LGHDT and CDR2 YNNKEL (reference sequence). CDR3 in amino acids: CASSRLVDSYEQYF. CDR3 DNA: TGTGCCAGCAGCCGCCTGGTAGACTCCTACGAGCAGTACTTC.